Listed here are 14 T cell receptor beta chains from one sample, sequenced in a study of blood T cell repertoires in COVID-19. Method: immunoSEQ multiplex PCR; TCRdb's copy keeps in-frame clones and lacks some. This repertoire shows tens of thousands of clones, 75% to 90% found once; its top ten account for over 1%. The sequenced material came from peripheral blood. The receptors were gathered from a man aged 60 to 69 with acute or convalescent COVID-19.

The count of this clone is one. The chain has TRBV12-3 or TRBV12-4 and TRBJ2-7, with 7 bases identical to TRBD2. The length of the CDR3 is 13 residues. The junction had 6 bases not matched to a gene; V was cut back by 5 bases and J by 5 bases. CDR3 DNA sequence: TGTGCCAGCAGTCTATACGCGGGGGACGAGCAGTACTTC. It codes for CASSLYAGDEQYF.

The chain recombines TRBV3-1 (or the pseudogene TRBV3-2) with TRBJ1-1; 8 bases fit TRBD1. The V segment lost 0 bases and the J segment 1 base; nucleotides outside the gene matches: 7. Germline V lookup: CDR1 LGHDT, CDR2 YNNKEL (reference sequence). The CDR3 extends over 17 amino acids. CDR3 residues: CASSQESDRGPNTEAFF. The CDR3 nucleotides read TGTGCCAGCAGCCAAGAATCAGACAGGGGACCGAACACTGAAGCTTTCTTT.

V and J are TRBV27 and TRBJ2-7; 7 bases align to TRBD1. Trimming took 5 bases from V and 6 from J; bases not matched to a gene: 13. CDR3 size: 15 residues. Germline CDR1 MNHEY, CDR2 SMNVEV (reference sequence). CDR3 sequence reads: CASSLRQGRRFEQYF. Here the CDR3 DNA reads TGTGCCAGCAGTCTCCGACAGGGTAGGCGTTTCGAGCAGTACTTC.

CDR3 sequence reads: CASSRGAGELFF. CDR3 bases: TGTGCCAGCAGCCGGGGGGCCGGGGAGCTGTTTTTT. V and J are TRBV3-1 (or the pseudogene TRBV3-2) and TRBJ2-2; weak D call: TRBD2 (6 bases). V lost 4 bases to trimming and J lost 6 bases, with 6 bases between them. The CDR3 sequence is 12 residues long. The germline V gene encodes CDR1 LGHDT and CDR2 YNNKEL (reference sequence).

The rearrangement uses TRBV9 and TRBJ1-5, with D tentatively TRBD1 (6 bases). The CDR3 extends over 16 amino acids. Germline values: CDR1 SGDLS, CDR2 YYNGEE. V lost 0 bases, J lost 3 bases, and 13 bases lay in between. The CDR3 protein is CASSVDGGAPNQPQHF. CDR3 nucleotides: TGTGCCAGCAGCGTAGATGGGGGGGCGCCCAATCAGCCCCAGCATTTT.

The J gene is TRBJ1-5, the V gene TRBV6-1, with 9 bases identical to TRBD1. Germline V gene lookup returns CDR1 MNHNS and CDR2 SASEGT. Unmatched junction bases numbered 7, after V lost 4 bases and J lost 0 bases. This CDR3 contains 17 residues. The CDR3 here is CASSGKTGGPSNQPQHF. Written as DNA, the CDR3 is TGTGCCAGCAGTGGCAAGACAGGGGGTCCTAGCAATCAGCCCCAGCATTTT.

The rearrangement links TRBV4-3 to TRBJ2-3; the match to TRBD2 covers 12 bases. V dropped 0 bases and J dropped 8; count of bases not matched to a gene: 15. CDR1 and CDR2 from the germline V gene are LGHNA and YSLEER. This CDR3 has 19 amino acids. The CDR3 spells CASSQDPQTSGGPRGTQYF. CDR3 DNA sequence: TGCGCCAGCAGCCAAGATCCCCAGACTAGCGGGGGCCCGCGAGGTACGCAGTATTTT.

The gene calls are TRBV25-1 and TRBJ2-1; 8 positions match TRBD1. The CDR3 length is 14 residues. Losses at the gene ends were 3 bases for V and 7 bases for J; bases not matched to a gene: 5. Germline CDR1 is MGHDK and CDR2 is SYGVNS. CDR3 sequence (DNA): TGTGCCAGCAGTGACCCGACAGGGGTGAATGAGCAGTTCTTC. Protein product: CASSDPTGVNEQFF.

The chain's CDR3 is CASSLGGAKADTQYF. The DNA of the CDR3 is TGTGCCAGCAGTCTAGGGGGGGCCAAGGCAGATACGCAGTATTTT. The V and J genes are TRBV3-1 (or the pseudogene TRBV3-2) and TRBJ2-3, with D possibly being TRBD2 (7 bases). Trimming pared 6 bases from V and 4 bases from J, leaving 17 bases between. Germline assignment: CDR1 LGHDT and CDR2 YNNKEL (reference sequence). The CDR3 covers 15 residues.

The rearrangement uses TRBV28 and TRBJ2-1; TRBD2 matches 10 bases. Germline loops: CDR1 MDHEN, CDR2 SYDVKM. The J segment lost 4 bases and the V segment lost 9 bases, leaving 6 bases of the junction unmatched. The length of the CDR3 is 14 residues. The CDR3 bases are TGTGCCAGTTTCACTAGCGGGACTTACAATGAGCAGTTCTTC. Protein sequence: CASFTSGTYNEQFF.

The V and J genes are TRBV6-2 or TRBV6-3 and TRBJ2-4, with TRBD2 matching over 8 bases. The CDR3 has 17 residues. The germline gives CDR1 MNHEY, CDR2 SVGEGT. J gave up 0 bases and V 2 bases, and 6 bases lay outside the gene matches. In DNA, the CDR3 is TGTGCCAGCAGTTACCATAGCGGGGCCTTAGCCAAAAACATTCAGTACTTC. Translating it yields CASSYHSGALAKNIQYF.

CDR3 DNA sequence: TGTGCCAGCAGCCTAGGGGACTACACCGGGGAGCTGTTTTTT. Translation: CASSLGDYTGELFF. The chain is built from TRBV7-9 and TRBJ2-2, with D perhaps TRBD2 (6 bases). Germline V gene data show CDR1 as SEHNR and CDR2 as FQNEAQ (reference sequence). CDR3 length equals 14 residues. Trimming shortened V by 5 bases and J by 3 bases, and 10 bases separated the two germline ends.

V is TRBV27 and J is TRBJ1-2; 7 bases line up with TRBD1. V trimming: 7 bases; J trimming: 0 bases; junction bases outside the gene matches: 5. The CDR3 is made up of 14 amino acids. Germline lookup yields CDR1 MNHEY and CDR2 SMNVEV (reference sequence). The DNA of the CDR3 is TGTGCCAGCAAACCGGGACAGTCTAACTATGGCTACACCTTC. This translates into CASKPGQSNYGYTF.

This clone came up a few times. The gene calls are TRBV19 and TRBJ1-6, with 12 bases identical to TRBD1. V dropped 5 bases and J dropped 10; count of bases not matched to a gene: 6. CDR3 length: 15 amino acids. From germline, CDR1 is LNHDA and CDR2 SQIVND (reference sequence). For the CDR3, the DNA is TGTGCCAGTAGTCCCGGGACAGGGGGCCGGTCACCCCTCCACTTT. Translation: CASSPGTGGRSPLHF.